This is a list of T cell receptor beta chains from one sample in a study of a mutant IDH1 vaccine in newly diagnosed glioma. The data were produced by immunoSEQ multiplex PCR, yet TCRdb's version contains in-frame clones alone and is incomplete. The table shows 45,000 to 60,000 clones, with 65% to 80% occurring only once. Sequences were derived from PBMCs, sampled from a glioma patient treated with radiotherapy, temozolomide or both. These receptors were obtained from a woman aged 40 to 50 with glioma. Both conserved end residues are part of each CDR3. Fields, in order: CDR3 length, J gene, V gene, CDR3 protein.

16	TRBJ1-3	TRBV29-1	CSVDGVAAGSGNTIYF
14	TRBJ1-3	TRBV5-5	CASRPTGGGNTIYF
14	TRBJ2-5	TRBV18	CASSLVAGEETQYF
14	TRBJ1-1	TRBV11-3	CASSSGQGNTEAFF
12	TRBJ1-1	TRBV30	CAWSRGGTEAFF
16	TRBJ2-2	TRBV29-1	CSVEGPDRGGAGELFF
14	TRBJ2-7	TRBV2	CASQTGILSYEQYF
13	TRBJ1-5	TRBV30	CAWREGGNQPQHF
14	TRBJ2-6	TRBV5-1	CASSPQAGANVLTF
14	TRBJ1-1	TRBV18	CASSPLGQNTEAFF
17	TRBJ1-6	TRBV5-5	CASSLFKGGSYNSPLHF
12	TRBJ2-2	TRBV2	CASGLAPATVFF
15	TRBJ2-7	TRBV5-4	CASTWGVGSAYEQYF